This T cell receptor beta chain was captured in a study of control samples from healthy donors and cancer patients. Profiled with immunoSEQ multiplex PCR; TCRdb holds only in-frame clones, not every one. The sample gives hundreds of thousands of clones, about nine tenths of which show up once; about 6.3% is in the top ten. V was trimmed by 2 bases and J by 6 bases, leaving 14 bases between them. CDR3 size: 14 residues. CDR1 is SGHDT and CDR2 is YYEEEE in the germline V gene. The TCR was taken from a man between 40 and 49 years old with head and neck cancer. The source material was PBMCs. This chain joins TRBV5-6 and TRBJ1-1, with D unclear. CDR3 nucleotides: TGTGCCAGCAGCTTAGGGCCGATCTTAGCTGAAGCTTTCTTT. Amino acids: CASSLGPILAEAFF.